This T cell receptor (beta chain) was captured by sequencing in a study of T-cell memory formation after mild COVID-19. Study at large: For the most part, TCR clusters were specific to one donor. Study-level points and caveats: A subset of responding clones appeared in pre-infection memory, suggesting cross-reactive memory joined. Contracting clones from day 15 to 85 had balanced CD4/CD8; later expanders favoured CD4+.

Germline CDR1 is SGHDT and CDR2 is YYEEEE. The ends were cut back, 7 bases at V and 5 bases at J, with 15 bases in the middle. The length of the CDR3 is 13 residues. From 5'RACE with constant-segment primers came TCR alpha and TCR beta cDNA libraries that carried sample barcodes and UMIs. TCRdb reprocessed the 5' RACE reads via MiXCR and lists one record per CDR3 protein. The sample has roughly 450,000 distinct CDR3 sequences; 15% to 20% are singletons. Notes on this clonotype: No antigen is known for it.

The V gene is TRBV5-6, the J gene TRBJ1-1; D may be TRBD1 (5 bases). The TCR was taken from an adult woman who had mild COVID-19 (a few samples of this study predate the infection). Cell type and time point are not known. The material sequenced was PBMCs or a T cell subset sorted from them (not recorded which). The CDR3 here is CASDLSGSTEAFF. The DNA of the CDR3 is TGTGCCAGCGACCTCTCAGGGAGTACTGAAGCTTTCTTT.